This T cell receptor beta chain was captured in a study of tissue T cells after allogeneic stem cell transplantation. The data were produced by immunoSEQ multiplex PCR, yet TCRdb's version contains in-frame clones alone and is incomplete. The table lists some 28,000 clones, 65% to 90% of them singletons. CDR3 length equals 15 residues. The ends were cut back, 3 bases at V and 2 bases at J, with 13 bases in the middle. In germline, CDR1 is LNHDA, CDR2 SQIVND (reference sequence). The source of this sequence is a woman between 18 and 50 years old who later had graft-versus-host disease after an allogeneic stem cell transplant. The sample was blood, taken before transplantation. The V and J genes are TRBV19 and TRBJ1-2, with D perhaps matching TRBD1 (6 bases). DNA of the CDR3: TGTGCCAGTAGTATTTGGGACACACAGAACTATGGCTACACCTTC. As protein: CASSIWDTQNYGYTF.